This T cell receptor beta chain was identified during a study of shared clonotypes between healthy human individuals. The germline V gene has CDR1 MNHNS and CDR2 SASEGT. This CDR3 spans 14 amino acids. The V gene lost 4 bases and the J gene lost 7 bases, with 13 bases spanning the gap. The protocol was immunoSEQ multiplex PCR, while the TCRdb copy is restricted to in-frame clones and leaves out a portion. The repertoire holds about a million clones, with around 77% as singletons. The chain is built from TRBV6-1 and TRBJ1-4, with no clear D. The sample consisted of memory CD4+ T cells from PBMCs. Subset in this sample: CD45RA-negative fraction. This clonotype originated in a man younger than 35 in good health. Some clones in this sample may be carry-over from other donors' samples. The CDR3 is CASSVDGSSEKLFF. The CDR3 DNA sequence: TGTGCCAGCAGTGTAGATGGATCCAGTGAAAAACTGTTTTTT.